What follows are 16 T cell receptor beta chains derived from one specimen sequenced in a study of CD8 T cells in Susac syndrome. Reverse transcription used roughly 0.45 to 1 ug RNA and random hexamers. TCRdb re-called the immunoSEQ multiplex PCR reads with MiXCR, one entry per CDR3 protein. The table records around 130,000 distinct CDR3 sequences, around nine tenths of them present only once. Sequenced: CD8+ T cells from PBMCs. Receptor source: a human donor with multiple sclerosis.

This rearrangement joins TRBV6-5 to TRBJ2-7; D remains ambiguous. The V gene's germline CDR1 is MNHEY and CDR2 SVGAGI. There are 13 residues in the CDR3. The V and J ends lost 0 bases and 5 bases respectively, with 8 bases between them. The CDR3 DNA follows: TGTGCCAGCAGTTACTCGAATGGGGACGAGCAGTACTTC. Its protein product is CASSYSNGDEQYF.

This chain uses TRBV4-3 with TRBJ2-1; no clear D gene. CDR1 is LGHNA, CDR2 YSLEER, per germline. V dropped 0 bases and J dropped 7 bases, with 7 bases sitting between them. CDR3 length: 13 amino acids. The CDR3 DNA sequence: TGCGCCAGCAGCCAAGATCAAGAGAATGAGCAGTTCTTC. Residues: CASSQDQENEQFF.

The chain employs TRBV19 and TRBJ2-7; D is unclear. Trimming pared 7 bases from V and 4 bases from J, leaving 17 bases between. The CDR3 totals 14 residues. Looked up from germline, CDR1 is LNHDA and CDR2 is SQIVND (reference sequence). The CDR3 sequence: CASTLTAAGYEQYF. The CDR3 DNA is TGTGCCAGTACCCTCACGGCCGCAGGATACGAGCAGTACTTC.

This chain connects TRBV19 to TRBJ2-7, with D possibly TRBD1 on 5 matching bases. Trimming took off 3 bases at V and 4 bases at J, with 7 bases between the two ends. Germline values: CDR1 LNHDA, CDR2 SQIVND (reference sequence). This CDR3 comprises 12 residues. The CDR3 protein is CASSISGYEQYF. The CDR3 region has the DNA TGTGCCAGTAGTATTTCAGGGTACGAGCAGTACTTC.

The chain uses TRBV7-6 and TRBJ1-6; 9 nucleotides line up with TRBD1. Germline trimming cut 5 bases from V and 8 bases from J; bases unmatched to any gene: 4. This CDR3 contains 14 residues. CDR1 and CDR2 (germline): SGHVS, FNYEAQ. The CDR3, as DNA: TGTGCCAGCAGCCCGGGACAGGGTGATTCACCCCTCCACTTT. Protein: CASSPGQGDSPLHF.

This chain joins TRBV7-8 and TRBJ1-5; D uncertain. The CDR3 has 15 residues. The V gene lost 5 bases and the J gene lost 7 bases, with 18 bases spanning the gap. In germline, CDR1 is SGHVS, CDR2 FQNEAQ. The CDR3 sequence is CASSPTYGVGQPQHF. The CDR3 nucleotides are TGTGCCAGCAGCCCTACGTACGGGGTGGGACAGCCCCAGCATTTT.

This chain connects TRBV13 to TRBJ2-7; tentatively, D is TRBD2 (6 bases). Germline CDR1 is PRHDT and CDR2 is FYEKMQ (reference sequence). This CDR3 contains 16 residues. The germline V and J ends were trimmed by 0 bases and 0 bases, with 12 bases remaining between them. CDR3 sequence: CASSLGLALTSYEQYF. For the CDR3, the DNA is TGTGCCAGCAGCTTAGGGCTAGCGCTTACCTCCTACGAGCAGTACTTC.

The chain couples TRBV28 to TRBJ2-3; D call uncertain. This CDR3 is 14 amino acids long. CDR1 is MDHEN and CDR2 is SYDVKM in the germline V gene. Trimming left V 3 bases short and J 2 bases short, with 9 bases between. The CDR3 DNA follows: TGTGCCAGCAGTTTGCAAGGTGACACAGATACGCAGTATTTT. This encodes CASSLQGDTDTQYF.

This chain connects TRBV15 to TRBJ2-2, with a weak D call TRBD2 (5 bases). V was clipped by 0 bases and J by 2 bases, with 7 bases between them. The CDR3 is 15 amino acids. The germline gives CDR1 LNHNV, CDR2 YYDKDF (reference sequence). The CDR3 loop reads CATSRERTNTGELFF. The CDR3 DNA is TGTGCCACCAGCAGAGAACGGACTAACACCGGGGAGCTGTTTTTT.

The rearrangement uses TRBV7-9 and TRBJ2-5, with a tentative D call TRBD2 (5 bases). The CDR3 extends over 12 amino acids. Germline CDR1 SEHNR, CDR2 FQNEAQ (reference sequence). V was shortened by 5 bases and J by 5 bases, with 9 bases between the two germline ends. DNA of the CDR3: TGTGCCAGCAGCCCGACTACGGAGACCCAGTACTTC. Translated, it gives CASSPTTETQYF.

This chain connects TRBV4-1 to TRBJ2-5; weak D call: TRBD2 (6 bases). This CDR3 is 15 amino acids long. The V gene lost 3 bases and the J gene lost 3 bases, with 14 bases spanning the gap. Germline assignment: CDR1 MGHRA and CDR2 YSYEKL. CDR3: CASSQAGASEETQYF. CDR3 coding DNA: TGCGCCAGCAGCCAGGCTGGGGCTAGCGAAGAGACCCAGTACTTC.

The chain recombines TRBV11-2 with TRBJ2-1, with a tentative D call TRBD2 (6 bases). The CDR3 extends over 14 amino acids. V was cut by 3 bases and J by 8 bases, with 14 bases left in between. Germline V gene data show CDR1 as SGHAT and CDR2 as FQNNGV. This chain's CDR3 is CASSFWGTGDEQFF. As DNA, the CDR3 is TGTGCCAGCAGCTTTTGGGGGACGGGGGATGAGCAGTTCTTC.

This chain connects TRBV5-4 to TRBJ2-3, with a tentative D call TRBD1 (5 bases). The CDR3 loop spans 13 amino acids. CDR1 is SGHNT, CDR2 YYREEE, per germline (reference sequence). Trimming removed 5 bases at V and 8 bases at J, with 15 bases between. The CDR3 DNA follows: TGTGCCAGCAGACCGGCCCCAGGGCGTACGCAGTATTTT. Translating gives CASRPAPGRTQYF.

The rearrangement links TRBV6-5 to TRBJ2-5; D possibly matches TRBD1 or TRBD2 (6 bases each). V was shortened by 0 bases and J by 5 bases, with 13 bases between the two germline ends. The CDR3 covers 15 residues. CDR1 is MNHEY and CDR2 is SVGAGI in the germline V gene. CDR3 loop: CASSYSKLGGETQYF. In DNA form, the CDR3 reads TGTGCCAGCAGTTACTCGAAGTTAGGGGGGGAGACCCAGTACTTC.

The J gene is TRBJ2-7, the V gene TRBV27; TRBD1 matches 7 bases. The CDR3 has 14 amino acids. With 6 bases clipped from V and 2 bases from J, the junction kept 7 bases outside the gene matches. Germline loops: CDR1 MNHEY, CDR2 SMNVEV (reference sequence). In DNA, the CDR3 is TGTGCCAGCAGCCGGGCCGGGACAGCCTACGAGCAGTACTTC. Its protein is CASSRAGTAYEQYF.

This rearrangement joins TRBV20-1 to TRBJ2-7; maybe TRBD2 (5 bases). Looked up from germline, CDR1 is DFQATT and CDR2 is SNEGSKA (reference sequence). There are 14 residues in the CDR3. V shed 3 bases and J shed 7 bases, with 19 bases lying between them. The CDR3 DNA sequence: TGCAGTGCTAGCCCAATGGACTGGCCTGAGGAGCAGTACTTC. This translates into CSASPMDWPEEQYF.